These 25 T cell receptor beta chains came from one sample sequenced in a study of molecular identifiers for immune sequencing clone quantification. TCRdb analysed the PCR reads with MiXCR anew, one entry per CDR3 protein. The table lists over 600,000 distinct CDR3 sequences, less than 20% of them singletons, with approximately 0.9% in the top ten. Sequences were obtained from naive CD8+ T cells from blood, with Jurkat cell RNA spiked in. Documented subset: FACS-sorted CD8+CD4-CCR7+CD45RA+ naive T cells. These receptors all stem from a human donor in good health. Some libraries in this study had Jurkat cell RNA spiked in.

This clonotype was seen many times. The chain links TRBV24-1 to TRBJ2-1, with no clear D. V dropped 3 bases and J dropped 8 bases, with 4 bases sitting between them. Germline lookup yields CDR1 KGHDR and CDR2 SFDVKD. The CDR3 is 11 amino acids. In nucleotides, the CDR3 is TGTGCCACCAGTGATAGCTATGAGCAGTTCTTC. Translating gives CATSDSYEQFF.

The V gene is TRBV5-3, the J gene TRBJ2-1; 7 bases are a match to TRBD2. TRBV5-3 falls under the ORF class, with uncertain function. The V and J ends lost 8 bases and 8 bases, in that order; junction bases with no gene match: 19. The CDR3 totals 16 residues. The CDR3 coding sequence is TGTGCCAGCAGCGCCCCGGGGGGATCCTTGAGCGATGAGCAGTTCTTC. Its translation: CASSAPGGSLSDEQFF.

Ten or more counts support this clonotype. The J gene is TRBJ1-5, the V gene TRBV19; TRBD1 aligns across 7 bases. The CDR3 contains 14 residues. V trimming: 3 bases; J trimming: 7 bases; junction bases outside the gene matches: 6. The V gene's germline CDR1 is LNHDA and CDR2 SQIVND (reference sequence). The chain's CDR3 is CASSMGQFGQPQHF. The CDR3 DNA reads as TGTGCCAGTAGTATGGGACAGTTCGGACAGCCCCAGCATTTT.

In this sample, this clonotype turned up many times. J is TRBJ2-7 and V is TRBV7-2; D not resolved. The CDR3 contains 14 residues. Germline CDR1 is SGHTA and CDR2 is FQGNSA. V lost 4 bases and J 5 bases, leaving 15 bases between the germline ends. DNA for the CDR3: TGTGCCAGCAGCTCAGACCCTTTCTGGGACGAGCAGTACTTC. It encodes CASSSDPFWDEQYF.

This clonotype was seen a few times. The chain carries TRBV5-6 and TRBJ1-1; tentative D call: TRBD1 (6 bases). Germline assignment: CDR1 SGHDT and CDR2 YYEEEE. V was pared by 4 bases and J by 11 bases, with 18 bases between. The CDR3 runs to 13 residues. DNA for the CDR3: TGTGCCAGCAGCCTAACGGACGGGGGGCACGCTTTCTTT. Translating it yields CASSLTDGGHAFF. Full variable domain (remainder filled in from reference TRBV5-6 and TRBJ1-1): DAGVTQSPTHLIKTRGQQVTLRCSPKSGHDTVSWYQQALGQGPQFIFQYYEEEERQRGNFPDRFSGHQFPNYSSELNVNALLLGDSALYLCASSLTDGGHAFFGQGTRLTVV.

Only a few counts were recorded for this clonotype. Germline is not matched at one junction end, which may reflect a read error. The chain's CDR3 is CASSLGQGFSASF. The CDR3 DNA reads as TGTGCCAGCAGCCTGGGACAGGGGTTCAGTGCTAGCTTT. The rearrangement uses TRBV11-2 and TRBJ1-1, with TRBD1 matching 10 bases. CDR1 SGHAT and CDR2 FQNNGV come from the germline V gene. The CDR3 has 13 amino acids.

The V gene is TRBV20-1, the J gene TRBJ1-6; perhaps TRBD1 as D (5 bases). This CDR3 is built from 18 residues. The germline V gene encodes CDR1 DFQATT and CDR2 SNEGSKA (reference sequence). The ends were cut back, 5 bases at V and 2 bases at J, with 22 bases in the middle. CDR3 residues: CSAFWQSEGLTYNSPLHF. The CDR3 DNA is TGCAGTGCTTTCTGGCAGAGCGAGGGGTTGACCTATAATTCACCCCTCCACTTT.

In this sample, this clonotype turned up many times. The chain uses TRBV12-3 or TRBV12-4 and TRBJ1-5; 7 bases align to TRBD1. The J segment lost 5 bases and the V segment lost 6 bases, leaving 10 bases of the junction unmatched. This CDR3 spans 15 amino acids. The CDR3 coding sequence is TGTGCCAGCAGGCCCGGGACAGCATTATATCAGCCCCAGCATTTT. This gives the protein CASRPGTALYQPQHF.

Concerning this clonotype: This sequence may be a read error, since a much larger clone differs from it by one base. The chain has TRBV6-2 or TRBV6-3 and TRBJ1-1; TRBD1 matches 7 bases. CDR3 length: 13 residues. From germline, CDR1 is MNHEY and CDR2 SVGEGT. CDR3 coding DNA: TGTGCCAGCAGTCAAAAACAGGGGATCGAAGCTTACTTT. It encodes CASSQKQGIEAYF.

The chain is built from TRBV7-3 and TRBJ2-5, with D possibly TRBD2 on 5 matching bases. V was cut by 5 bases and J by 5 bases, with 15 bases left in between. The CDR3 spans 14 residues. Germline V lookup: CDR1 SGHTA, CDR2 FQGTGA. The chain's CDR3 is CASSPNSGGETQYF. CDR3 in DNA: TGTGCCAGCAGCCCGAACTCAGGCGGGGAGACCCAGTACTTC.

A word on this clonotype: It may be a read error: a sequence one base away is much more abundant. The rearrangement uses TRBV14 and TRBJ2-7; D is uncertain. CDR1 is SGHDN and CDR2 is FVKESK in the germline V gene. This CDR3 is built from 11 residues. For the CDR3, the DNA is TGTGCCAGCAGGCAAGGGATGGAGCAGTACTTC. This encodes CASRQGMEQYF.

As to this clonotype: This may arise from a read error, as a much more abundant clone is one base away. The rearrangement uses TRBV29-1 and TRBJ2-1; 7 nucleotides line up with TRBD1. The CDR3 runs to 12 residues. The germline V gene encodes CDR1 SQVTM and CDR2 ANQGSEA. The CDR3 nucleotides are TGCAGCGTTTTATACGGGACAGCGGAGCAGTCCTTC. Encoded protein: CSVLYGTAEQSF.

This clonotype was observed many times. The rearrangement joins TRBV6-5 to TRBJ1-2; no reliable D call. V was cut by 5 bases and J by 4 bases, with 20 bases left in between. The CDR3 spans 16 residues. CDR1 is MNHEY, CDR2 SVGAGI, per germline. CDR3 sequence reads: CASSPRSEGLFYGYTF. CDR3 nucleotides: TGTGCCAGCAGTCCTCGGAGTGAAGGGTTGTTCTATGGCTACACCTTC.

This clonotype showed up many times. V gene TRBV13 combines with J gene TRBJ2-7; D not resolved. Germline assignment: CDR1 PRHDT and CDR2 FYEKMQ (reference sequence). V shed 3 bases and J shed 4 bases, with 7 bases lying between them. The CDR3 has 12 amino acids. DNA of the CDR3: TGTGCCAGCAGCTTCGGAGAGTACGAGCAGTACTTC. Encoded protein: CASSFGEYEQYF.

About this clonotype itself: It may be a read error: a sequence one base away is much more abundant. The chain links TRBV2 to TRBJ2-7; D may be TRBD2 (6 bases). Germline CDR1 reads SNHLY; CDR2 reads FYNNEI. The V end lost 2 bases, the J end lost 2 bases, and 16 bases lay between the germline ends. CDR3 length equals 16 residues. The DNA of the CDR3 is TGTGCCAGCAGTGAATGCGGGGCAGGGTCCCCCTACGAGCAGTACTTC. Translation gives CASSECGAGSPYEQYF.

Ten or more counts support this clonotype. The J gene is TRBJ2-5, the V gene TRBV7-9; TRBD2 aligns across 8 bases. Trimming cost V 0 bases and J 4 bases; bases outside gene matches: 4. CDR3 length: 15 residues. Germline CDR1 is SEHNR and CDR2 is FQNEAQ (reference sequence). The CDR3 DNA reads TGTGCCAGCAGCTTAGCTTCGCGGGGGGCAGAGACCCAGTACTTC. It translates to CASSLASRGAETQYF.

This rearrangement joins TRBV5-6 to TRBJ2-2; the match to TRBD1 covers 9 bases. V shed 3 bases and J 5 bases; nucleotides not matched to a gene: 5. In germline, CDR1 is SGHDT, CDR2 YYEEEE. The CDR3 runs to 15 residues. In DNA form, the CDR3 reads TGTGCCAGCAGCTACGACAGGGGGGAGACCGGGGAGCTGTTTTTT. Protein: CASSYDRGETGELFF.

A remark on this clonotype: Given the absence of the conserved phenylalanine or tryptophan at the CDR3 end, a read error is likely. This chain connects TRBV7-2 to TRBJ2-7; possibly TRBD2 for D (7 bases). V shed 7 bases and J shed 0 bases, with 10 bases lying between them. The CDR3 totals 13 residues. The germline V gene encodes CDR1 SGHTA and CDR2 FQGNSA. DNA of the CDR3: TGTGCCAGCAAGGGGGGGGTCTCCTACGAGCAGTACCTC. This codes for CASKGGVSYEQYL.

This clonotype came up many times. This rearrangement joins TRBV21-1 to TRBJ2-1; no DNA check was done on the table's D call, TRBD2. TRBV21-1 is a pseudogene. The CDR3 sequence is 15 residues long. The CDR3 loop is CASSNLSGRALEQFF. CDR3 in DNA: TGTGCCAGCAGCAACTTGAGCGGGAGGGCCCTTGAGCAGTTCTTC.

Concerning this clonotype itself: A much larger clonotype is one base distant, so this may be a read error. V usage is TRBV20-1 and J usage is TRBJ2-7; 7 nucleotides line up with TRBD2. Per germline, CDR1 DFQATT and CDR2 SNEGSKA (reference sequence). CDR3 length: 14 residues. CDR3: CNARGRVSSYEQYF. CDR3 coding DNA: TGCAATGCTAGAGGGAGGGTTAGCTCCTACGAGCAGTACTTC.

This clonotype has at least ten counts. The chain employs TRBV5-1 and TRBJ1-1; D is unclear. The V end was cut by 1 base, the J end by 7 bases, with 8 bases between. Germline values: CDR1 SGHRS, CDR2 YFSETQ. The CDR3 spans 12 residues. The CDR3 nucleotides are TGCGCCAGCAGCTTGACTGGCAGTGAAGCTTTCTTT. This codes for CASSLTGSEAFF.

V and J are TRBV30 and TRBJ1-4, with 11 positions matching TRBD1. The CDR3 has 11 amino acids. The germline CDR1 and CDR2 sequences are GTSNPN and SVGIG (reference sequence). After removal of 3 bases from V and 14 bases from J, the junction contained 2 bases not matched to a gene. The chain's CDR3 is CAWRGQGGLFF. The CDR3 DNA reads as TGTGCCTGGAGGGGACAGGGGGGGCTGTTTTTT.

This clonotype was seen many times. The V call is TRBV25-1, the J call TRBJ2-5; TRBD2 matches 11 bases. The CDR3 runs 18 residues. Per germline, CDR1 MGHDK and CDR2 SYGVNS. Germline trimming cut 2 bases from V and 1 base from J; bases unmatched to any gene: 9. The CDR3 DNA follows: TGTGCCAGCAGTGAACCGGGACTAGCGGCGGGGATCCAAGAGACCCAGTACTTC. Translated: CASSEPGLAAGIQETQYF.

This clonotype showed up just a few times. This chain uses TRBV12-3 or TRBV12-4 with TRBJ1-1; D is perhaps TRBD1 (5 bases). The CDR3 sequence is 18 residues long. V lost 5 bases to trimming and J lost 0 bases, with 22 bases between them. CDR3 bases: TGTGCCAGCAGTCCTCGGGATCAGGGAATTGGGATGAACACTGAAGCTTTCTTT. Its protein product is CASSPRDQGIGMNTEAFF.

There are many counts of this clonotype. V gene TRBV30 combines with J gene TRBJ2-2; D uncertain. CDR1 is GTSNPN and CDR2 is SVGIG in the germline V gene (reference sequence). Trimming left V 3 bases short and J 5 bases short, with 13 bases between. The CDR3 spans 14 residues. CDR3 DNA sequence: TGTGCCTGGAGCGACTCCGGACCTACCGGGGAGCTGTTTTTT. Translated, it gives CAWSDSGPTGELFF. The whole variable domain, filled in from reference TRBV30 and TRBJ2-2, reads SQTIHQWPATLVQPVGSPLSLECTVEGTSNPNLYWYRQAAGRGLQLLFYSVGIGQISSEVPQNLSASRPQDRQFILSSKKLLLSDSGFYLCAWSDSGPTGELFFGEGSRLTVL.